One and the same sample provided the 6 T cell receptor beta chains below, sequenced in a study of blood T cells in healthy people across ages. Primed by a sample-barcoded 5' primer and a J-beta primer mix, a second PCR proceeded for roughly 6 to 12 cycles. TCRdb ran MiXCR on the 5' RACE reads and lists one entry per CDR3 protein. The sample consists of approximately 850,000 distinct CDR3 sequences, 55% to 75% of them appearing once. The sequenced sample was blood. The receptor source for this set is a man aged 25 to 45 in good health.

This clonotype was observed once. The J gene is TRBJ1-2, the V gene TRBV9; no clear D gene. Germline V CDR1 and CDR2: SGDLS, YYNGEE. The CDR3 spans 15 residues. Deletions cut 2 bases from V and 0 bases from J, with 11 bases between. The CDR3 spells CASSVGRGTNYGYTF. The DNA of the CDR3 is TGTGCCAGCAGCGTCGGGCGAGGGACTAACTATGGCTACACCTTC.

Here the CDR3 reads CASSYETGAGTNTGELFF. In DNA form, the CDR3 reads TGTGCCAGCAGTTACGAGACAGGGGCGGGAACGAACACCGGGGAGCTGTTTTTT. The chain links TRBV6-2 or TRBV6-3 to TRBJ2-2, with 8 bases identical to TRBD1. Germline CDR1 reads MNHEY; CDR2 reads SVGEGT. This CDR3 spans 18 amino acids. After removal of 2 bases from V and 0 bases from J, the junction contained 8 bases not matched to a gene.

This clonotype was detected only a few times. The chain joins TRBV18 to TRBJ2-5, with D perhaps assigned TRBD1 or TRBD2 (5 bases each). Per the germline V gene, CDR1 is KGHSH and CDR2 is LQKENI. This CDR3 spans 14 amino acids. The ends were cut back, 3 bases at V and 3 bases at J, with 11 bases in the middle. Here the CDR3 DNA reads TGTGCCAGCTCACCGCGTCAGGGAGAAGAGACCCAGTACTTC. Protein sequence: CASSPRQGEETQYF.

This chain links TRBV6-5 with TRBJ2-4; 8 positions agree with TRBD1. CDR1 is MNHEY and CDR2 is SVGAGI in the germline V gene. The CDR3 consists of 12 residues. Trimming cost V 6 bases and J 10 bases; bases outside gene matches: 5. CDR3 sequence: CASRGTGRIQYF. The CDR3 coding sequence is TGTGCCAGCAGAGGGACAGGCCGGATTCAGTACTTC.

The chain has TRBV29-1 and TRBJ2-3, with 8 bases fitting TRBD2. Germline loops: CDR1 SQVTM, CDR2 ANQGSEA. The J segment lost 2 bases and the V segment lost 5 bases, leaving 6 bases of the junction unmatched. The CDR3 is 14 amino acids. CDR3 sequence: CSVSLAGLTDTQYF. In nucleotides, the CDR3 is TGCAGCGTTTCCTTAGCGGGGCTCACAGATACGCAGTATTTT.

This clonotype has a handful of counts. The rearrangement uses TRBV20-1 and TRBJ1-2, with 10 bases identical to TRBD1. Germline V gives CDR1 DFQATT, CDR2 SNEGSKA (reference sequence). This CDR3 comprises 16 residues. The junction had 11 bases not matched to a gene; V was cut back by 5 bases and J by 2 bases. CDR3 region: CSALTGGVLANYGYTF. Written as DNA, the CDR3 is TGCAGTGCTCTGACAGGGGGCGTTTTGGCCAACTATGGCTACACCTTC.